The rows below give T cell receptor beta chains drawn from one sample of a study of T cell responses to AZD1222 COVID-19 vaccine. The assay was immunoSEQ multiplex PCR, and TCRdb's table has in-frame clones only and misses some. Of 90,000 to 130,000 clones detected, about 90% appear once; the ten largest clones hold around 3.3%. The sample was peripheral blood, taken on day 0 of AZD1222 vaccination. All receptors derive from an adult in good health. CDR3s include the opening cysteine and the closing phenylalanine or tryptophan.

j_gene: TRBJ1-1
v_gene: TRBV19
CDR3aa: CATGTVEAFF

j_gene: TRBJ1-1
v_gene: TRBV6-5
CDR3aa: CASLIEDRGTEAFF

j_gene: TRBJ2-5
v_gene: TRBV7-3
CDR3aa: CASSPTGSGGETQYF

j_gene: TRBJ1-5
v_gene: TRBV7-2
CDR3aa: CASSLAGQPQHF

j_gene: TRBJ2-4
v_gene: TRBV18
CDR3aa: CASSPGRIAKNIQYF

j_gene: TRBJ1-6
v_gene: TRBV2
CDR3aa: CASQRGETGNSPLHF

j_gene: TRBJ2-1
v_gene: TRBV7-9
CDR3aa: CASSLRNEQFF

j_gene: TRBJ1-1
v_gene: TRBV19
CDR3aa: CASRSPGQMNTEAFF

j_gene: TRBJ2-3
v_gene: TRBV6-1
CDR3aa: CASSETSGGALDTQYF

j_gene: TRBJ2-5
v_gene: TRBV6-1
CDR3aa: CASSDNWGVQETQYF